Included here is one T cell receptor (beta chain) sequence, with context. The target antigen is unknown. These data belong to a study of cytomegalovirus exposure and HLA in healthy donors. Assay: immunoSEQ multiplex PCR; the TCRdb copy retains only in-frame clones and omits some. This table has fewer than 200,000 clones, about 89% appearing once. The study, taken as a whole, reports: Published work reported that the classifier diagnosed cytomegalovirus status with high specificity and sensitivity. Some public TCRs appeared in many individuals, while most sequences were rare.

The CDR3 covers 13 residues. CDR1 and CDR2 from the germline V gene are GTSNPN and SVGIG (reference sequence). Trimming left V 0 bases short and J 1 base short, with 7 bases between. The source of this sequence is a man aged 18 to 35 in good health and CMV-seropositive. The chain employs TRBV30 and TRBJ2-7; D might be TRBD1 (6 bases). The sequenced material came from PBMCs. CDR3 sequence: CAWSVDRSYEQYF. The CDR3 DNA is TGTGCCTGGAGTGTAGACAGGTCCTACGAGCAGTACTTC.